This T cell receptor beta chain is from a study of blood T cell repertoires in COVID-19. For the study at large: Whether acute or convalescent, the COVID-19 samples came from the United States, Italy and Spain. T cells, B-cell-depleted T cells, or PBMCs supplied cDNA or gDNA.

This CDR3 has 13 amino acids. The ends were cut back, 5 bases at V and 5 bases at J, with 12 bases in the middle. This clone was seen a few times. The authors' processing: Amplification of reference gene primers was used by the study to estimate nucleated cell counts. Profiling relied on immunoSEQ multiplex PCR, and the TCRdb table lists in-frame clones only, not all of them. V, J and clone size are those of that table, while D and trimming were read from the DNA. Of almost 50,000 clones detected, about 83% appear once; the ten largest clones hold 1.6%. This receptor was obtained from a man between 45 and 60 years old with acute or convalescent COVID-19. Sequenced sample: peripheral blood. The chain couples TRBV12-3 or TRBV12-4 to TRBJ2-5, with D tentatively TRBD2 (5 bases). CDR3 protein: CASSPTSMETQYF. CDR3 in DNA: TGTGCCAGCAGTCCCACTAGTATGGAGACCCAGTACTTC.